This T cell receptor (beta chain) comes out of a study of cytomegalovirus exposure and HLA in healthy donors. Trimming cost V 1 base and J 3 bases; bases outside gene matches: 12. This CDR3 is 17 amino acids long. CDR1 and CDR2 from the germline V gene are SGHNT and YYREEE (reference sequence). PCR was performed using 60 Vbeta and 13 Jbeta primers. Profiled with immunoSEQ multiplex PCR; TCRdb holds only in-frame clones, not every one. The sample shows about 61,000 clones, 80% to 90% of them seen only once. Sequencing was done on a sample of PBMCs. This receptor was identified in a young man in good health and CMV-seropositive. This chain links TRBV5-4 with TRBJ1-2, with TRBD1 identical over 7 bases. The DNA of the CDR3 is TGTGCCAGCAGCTTGTTTAATCTCAGGACAGGCCACTATGGCTACACCTTC. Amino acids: CASSLFNLRTGHYGYTF. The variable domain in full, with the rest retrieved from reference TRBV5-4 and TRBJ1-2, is ETGVTQSPTHLIKTRGQQVTLRCSSQSGHNTVSWYQQALGQGPQFIFQYYREEENGRGNFPPRFSGLQFPNYSSELNVNALELDDSALYLCASSLFNLRTGHYGYTFGSGTRLTVV.